Following are 26 T cell receptor beta chains from one sample sequenced in a study of cytomegalovirus exposure and HLA in healthy donors. Amplification used 60 Vbeta primers and 13 Jbeta primers. Sequencing used immunoSEQ multiplex PCR; TCRdb keeps in-frame clones, though not all of them. Found here are roughly 160,000 clones, around 80% of them singletons; the top ten hold about 4.3%. Sequenced material: PBMCs. These receptors were collected from a man aged 30-40 years in good health and CMV-seronegative.

There are a few counts of this clone. This chain uses TRBV2 with TRBJ2-3; TRBD2 might be the D (5 bases). V shed 0 bases and J shed 6 bases, with 16 bases lying between them. This CDR3 spans 16 amino acids. Per the germline V gene, CDR1 is SNHLY and CDR2 is FYNNEI. The CDR3 nucleotides read TGTGCCAGCAGTGAAGCGCGGCAGTCTACGGGGGATACGCAGTATTTT. Amino acids: CASSEARQSTGDTQYF. Full variable domain (rest looked up from reference TRBV2 and TRBJ2-3): EPEVTQTPSHQVTQMGQEVILRCVPISNHLYFYWYRQILGQKVEFLVSFYNNEISEKSEIFDDQFSVERPDGSNFTLKIRSTKLEDSAMYFCASSEARQSTGDTQYFGPGTRLTVL.

The rearrangement uses TRBV18 and TRBJ2-1; TRBD1 is a possible D gene (6 bases). V lost 2 bases, J lost 10 bases, and 9 bases lay in between. The CDR3 has 12 amino acids. Germline CDR1 KGHSH, CDR2 LQKENI. The CDR3 loop is CASSPRDTEQFF. DNA of the CDR3: TGTGCCAGCTCACCAAGGGACACCGAGCAGTTCTTC.

Comment on this clone: At one end the junction does not follow the germline gene, possibly because of a read error. This chain uses TRBV6-1 with TRBJ2-7; D perhaps matches TRBD2 (5 bases). This CDR3 is built from 10 residues. CDR1 and CDR2 from the germline V gene are MNHNS and SASEGT. CDR3 sequence reads: CGIGSHEQYF. The DNA for the CDR3 is TGCGGGATTGGGTCCCACGAGCAGTACTTC.

J is TRBJ1-5 and V is TRBV28; D remains ambiguous. Trimming removed 9 bases at V and 3 bases at J, with 12 bases between. This CDR3 region has 13 residues. The germline gives CDR1 MDHEN, CDR2 SYDVKM. Here the CDR3 reads CASNGRDNQPQHF. In DNA form, the CDR3 reads TGTGCCAGTAACGGGAGGGACAATCAGCCCCAGCATTTT.

This chain uses TRBV10-3 with TRBJ2-1; unclear D gene. Trimming left V 4 bases short and J 5 bases short, with 9 bases between. This CDR3 is 13 amino acids long. CDR1 ENHRY and CDR2 SYGVKD come from the germline V gene. DNA of the CDR3: TGTGCCATCAGTGCGGCTAGGAACAATGAGCAGTTCTTC. Protein: CAISAARNNEQFF.

The chain joins TRBV29-1 to TRBJ1-1; no reliable D call. Trimming left V 4 bases short and J 4 bases short, with 16 bases between. From germline, CDR1 is SQVTM and CDR2 ANQGSEA. The CDR3 extends over 14 amino acids. The CDR3: CSVVRKIPSTEAFF. The CDR3, as DNA: TGCAGCGTTGTCAGGAAGATACCCTCCACTGAAGCTTTCTTT. Full variable domain (missing parts from reference TRBV29-1 and TRBJ1-1): SAVISQKPSRDICQRGTSLTIQCQVDSQVTMMFWYRQQPGQSLTLIATANQGSEATYESGFVIDKFPISRPNLTFSTLTVSNMSPEDSSIYLCSVVRKIPSTEAFFGQGTRLTVV.

J is TRBJ2-5 and V is TRBV5-8; D not certain. TRBJ2-7 explains the end of the DNA better; the J call may be wrong. The CDR3 has 12 amino acids. Germline CDR1 and CDR2: SGHTS and YDEGEE. This CDR3 reads CASSLTHYEQYF. In nucleotides, the CDR3 is TGTGCCAGCAGCTTGACTCATTACGAGCAGTACTTC.

V is TRBV7-6 and J is TRBJ1-3; D is uncertain. V shed 3 bases and J shed 2 bases, with 8 bases lying between them. This CDR3 comprises 14 residues. Germline values: CDR1 SGHVS, CDR2 FNYEAQ. The CDR3 sequence is CASSFQEAGNTIYF. For the CDR3, the DNA is TGTGCCAGCAGCTTCCAGGAGGCTGGAAACACCATATATTTT.

This clone was picked up a small number of times. The chain's CDR3 is CASRGPGVKDYTF. The CDR3 DNA follows: TGTGCCAGCAGAGGTCCAGGGGTGAAAGACTACACCTTC. V usage is TRBV6-1 and J usage is TRBJ1-2; D perhaps matches TRBD1 (6 bases). CDR3 length: 13 residues. The germline gives CDR1 MNHNS, CDR2 SASEGT. Deletions cut 6 bases from V and 10 bases from J, with 18 bases between.

This chain links TRBV9 with TRBJ2-5; 8 bases match TRBD1. The germline V gene has CDR1 SGDLS and CDR2 YYNGEE. CDR3 size: 15 residues. The junction had 8 bases not matched to a gene; V was cut back by 3 bases and J by 4 bases. CDR3 DNA sequence: TGTGCCAGCAGCGAGGACAGGGCCAACTCAGAGACCCAGTACTTC. Translated, it gives CASSEDRANSETQYF.

This clone was counted between two and nine times. The rearrangement uses TRBV4-3 and TRBJ2-1, with a possible D match to TRBD2 (5 bases). From germline, CDR1 is LGHNA and CDR2 YSLEER. CDR3 size: 14 residues. Trimming removed 1 base from V and 6 bases from J, with 10 bases in between. CDR3 region: CASSQGRSSNEQFF. The CDR3 region has the DNA TGCGCCAGCAGCCAAGGGAGGTCGAGCAATGAGCAGTTCTTC.

The rearrangement links TRBV7-2 to TRBJ1-6, with D perhaps matching TRBD1 (5 bases). The V end lost 5 bases, the J end lost 4 bases, and 18 bases lay between the germline ends. Germline-derived CDR1 and CDR2 are SGHTA and FQGNSA. The CDR3 covers 17 residues. The CDR3 DNA is TGTGCCAGCAGCCACCCTGGGGCAGACGTTTATAATTCACCCCTCCACTTT. Encoded protein: CASSHPGADVYNSPLHF.

The V gene is TRBV6-1, the J gene TRBJ1-2, with 9 bases aligning to TRBD1. This CDR3 contains 13 residues. Germline assignment: CDR1 MNHNS and CDR2 SASEGT. The junction had 5 bases not matched to a gene; V was cut back by 5 bases and J by 7 bases. The CDR3 DNA reads TGTGCCAGCAGTTTACAGGGGGCTGGTGGCTACACCTTC. Protein sequence: CASSLQGAGGYTF.

The rearrangement uses TRBV30 and TRBJ1-1; 7 bases are a match to TRBD1. The CDR3 length is 15 residues. CDR1 GTSNPN and CDR2 SVGIG come from the germline V gene (reference sequence). With V trimmed by 0 bases and J by 5 bases, 9 bases remained unmatched. DNA of the CDR3: TGTGCCTGGAGTGTCTCGACAGGGCGAGGGACTGAAGCTTTCTTT. Translated: CAWSVSTGRGTEAFF.

The chain links TRBV6-5 to TRBJ1-2; a possible D gene is TRBD1 (5 bases). CDR3 length: 13 residues. Per germline, CDR1 MNHEY and CDR2 SVGAGI. Trimming pared 2 bases from V and 11 bases from J, leaving 15 bases between. CDR3 in amino acids: CASSYGTGRAYTF. The DNA for the CDR3 is TGTGCCAGCAGTTACGGCACAGGCAGGGCTTACACCTTC.

Worth noting for this clone: At the DNA level, this CDR3 is encoded by other sequences in the same sample as well. This rearrangement joins TRBV5-1 to TRBJ2-5; the match to TRBD2 covers 7 bases. CDR1 and CDR2 from the germline V gene are SGHRS and YFSETQ. The CDR3 loop spans 13 amino acids. After removal of 0 bases from V and 4 bases from J, the junction contained 0 bases not matched to a gene. DNA of the CDR3: TGCGCCAGCAGCTTGGGCGGGGGAGAGACCCAGTACTTC. Translating gives CASSLGGGETQYF.

The chain employs TRBV10-3 and TRBJ2-7; 7 positions match TRBD1. Trimming took 11 bases from V and 0 from J; bases not matched to a gene: 4. CDR1 ENHRY and CDR2 SYGVKD come from the germline V gene. The CDR3 has 12 amino acids. In DNA form, the CDR3 reads TGTGCCGTAAGGGACAGCTCCTACGAGCAGTACTTC. It specifies CAVRDSSYEQYF.

J is TRBJ1-2 and V is TRBV10-1; 8 bases agree with TRBD1. The V gene's germline CDR1 is WNHNN and CDR2 SYGVQD (reference sequence). V gave up 0 bases and J gave up 5 bases; unmatched junction bases: 8. The CDR3 is 16 residues long. CDR3: CASSESLGQGTYGYTF. CDR3 in DNA: TGCGCCAGCAGTGAGTCGTTAGGACAGGGAACATATGGCTACACCTTC.

The rearrangement links TRBV6-1 to TRBJ1-5; no clear D. The V end was cut by 5 bases, the J end by 4 bases, with 12 bases between. Germline V CDR1 and CDR2: MNHNS, SASEGT. The CDR3 is 14 amino acids. CDR3 sequence reads: CASSTDLGNQPQHF. CDR3 sequence (DNA): TGTGCCAGCAGTACCGACTTGGGTAATCAGCCCCAGCATTTT.

V gene TRBV28 combines with J gene TRBJ2-5; 9 positions match TRBD1. Trimming at V came to 4 bases and at J to 5 bases, leaving 8 bases not matched to a gene. The CDR3 runs 15 residues. The V gene's germline CDR1 is MDHEN and CDR2 SYDVKM. The CDR3: CASSSDRGLQETQYF. As DNA, the CDR3 is TGTGCCAGCAGTTCGGACAGGGGCCTCCAGGAGACCCAGTACTTC.

The V gene is TRBV27, the J gene TRBJ2-6, with no clear D. Trimming cost V 5 bases and J 3 bases, with 5 bases left between them. Germline assignment: CDR1 MNHEY and CDR2 SMNVEV (reference sequence). The length of the CDR3 is 13 residues. This CDR3 is CASSPLGANVLTF. The CDR3 coding sequence is TGTGCCAGCAGTCCCCTTGGGGCCAACGTCCTGACTTTC.

The genes are TRBV10-3 and TRBJ2-1, with TRBD2 identical over 10 bases. The germline CDR1 and CDR2 sequences are ENHRY and SYGVKD. The V gene end was trimmed by 6 bases and the J gene end by 0 bases; junction bases not matched to a gene: 8. This CDR3 spans 17 amino acids. As DNA, the CDR3 is TGTGCCATCAGACACGGGACTAGCGAAGACTCCTACAATGAGCAGTTCTTC. It encodes CAIRHGTSEDSYNEQFF.

This chain links TRBV27 with TRBJ2-3; a weak D match, TRBD1 (5 bases). CDR3 size: 14 residues. Germline V lookup: CDR1 MNHEY, CDR2 SMNVEV (reference sequence). V gave up 4 bases and J gave up 3 bases, with 11 bases separating them. The CDR3, as DNA: TGTGCCAGCAGTTCCAAGGGGAAGACAGATACGCAGTATTTT. Its translation: CASSSKGKTDTQYF.

CDR3 in DNA: TGTGCCAGCAGCTTAGGAGGAGGCGGCTACACCTTC. The encoded protein is CASSLGGGGYTF. V is TRBV7-8 and J is TRBJ1-2; no firm D call. Trimming pared 1 base from V and 8 bases from J, leaving 8 bases between. The germline gives CDR1 SGHVS, CDR2 FQNEAQ. CDR3 length: 12 residues.

J is TRBJ1-5 and V is TRBV28; 7 bases align to TRBD1. The CDR3 is made up of 15 amino acids. Germline values: CDR1 MDHEN, CDR2 SYDVKM. V shed 1 base and J 2 bases; nucleotides not matched to a gene: 2. The CDR3 sequence is CASSLSTGGNQPQHF. DNA of the CDR3: TGTGCCAGCAGTTTATCCACAGGGGGCAATCAGCCCCAGCATTTT.

The chain joins TRBV25-1 to TRBJ2-3; the D gene is possibly TRBD2 (6 bases). CDR3 length: 16 amino acids. CDR1 is MGHDK, CDR2 SYGVNS, per germline. Trimming took off 2 bases at V and 0 bases at J, with 12 bases between the two ends. DNA for the CDR3: TGTGCCAGCAGTGAAGAAGGGGACTTCAGCACAGATACGCAGTATTTT. Protein product: CASSEEGDFSTDTQYF.